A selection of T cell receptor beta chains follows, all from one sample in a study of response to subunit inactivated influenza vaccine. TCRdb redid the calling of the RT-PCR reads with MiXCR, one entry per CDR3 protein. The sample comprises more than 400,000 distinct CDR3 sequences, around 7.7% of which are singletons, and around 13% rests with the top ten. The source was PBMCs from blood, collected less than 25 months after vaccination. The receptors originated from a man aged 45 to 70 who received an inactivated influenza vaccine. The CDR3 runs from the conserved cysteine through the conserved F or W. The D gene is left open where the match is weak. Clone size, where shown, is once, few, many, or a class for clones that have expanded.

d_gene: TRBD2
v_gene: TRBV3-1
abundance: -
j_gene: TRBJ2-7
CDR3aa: CASSQLQGTSGSLINEQYF
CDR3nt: TGTGCCAGCAGCCAGCTCCAGGGGACTAGCGGGAGTTTAATCAACGAGCAGTACTTC

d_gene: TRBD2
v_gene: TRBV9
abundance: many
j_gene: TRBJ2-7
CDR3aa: CASSVGGSGSPYEQYF
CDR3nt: TGTGCCAGCAGCGTAGGTGGTAGCGGGAGTCCCTACGAGCAGTACTTC

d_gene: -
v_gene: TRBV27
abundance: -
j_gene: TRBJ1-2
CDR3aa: CASMNWQGNGYTF
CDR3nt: TGTGCCAGCATGAATTGGCAGGGGAATGGCTACACCTTC

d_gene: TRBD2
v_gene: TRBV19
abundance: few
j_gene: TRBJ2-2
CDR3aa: CASKAGVEFGELFF
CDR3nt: TGTGCCAGTAAAGCGGGAGTGGAGTTCGGGGAGCTGTTTTTT

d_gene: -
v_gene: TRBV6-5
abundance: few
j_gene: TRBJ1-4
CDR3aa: CASSYRGAGEKLFF
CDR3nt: TGTGCCAGCAGTTACCGGGGGGCAGGTGAAAAACTGTTTTTT

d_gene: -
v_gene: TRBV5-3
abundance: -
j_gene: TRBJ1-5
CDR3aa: CASSPGRLSMPQHF
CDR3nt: TGTGCCAGCAGCCCGGGCCGCCTTTCGATGCCCCAGCATTTT

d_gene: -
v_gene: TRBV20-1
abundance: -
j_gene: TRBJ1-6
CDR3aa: CSAGRPGRNSPLHF
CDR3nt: TGCAGTGCTGGCCGGCCTGGGCGGAATTCACCCCTCCACTTT

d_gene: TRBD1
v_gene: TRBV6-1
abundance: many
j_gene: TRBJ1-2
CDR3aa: CASRKTGGIGEFGYTF
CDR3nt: TGTGCCAGCAGAAAAACAGGGGGCATAGGGGAATTTGGCTACACCTTC

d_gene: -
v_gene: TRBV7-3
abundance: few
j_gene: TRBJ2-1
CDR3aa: CASSVVSSYNEQFF
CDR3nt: TGTGCCAGCTCCGTAGTTTCCTCCTACAATGAGCAGTTCTTC

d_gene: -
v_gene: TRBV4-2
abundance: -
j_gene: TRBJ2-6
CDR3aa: CASSQEWGPGANVLTF
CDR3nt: TGTGCCAGCAGCCAAGAGTGGGGTCCGGGGGCCAACGTCCTGACTTTC

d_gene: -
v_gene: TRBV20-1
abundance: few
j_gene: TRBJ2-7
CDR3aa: CSAPGYSAYEQYF
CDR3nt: TGCAGTGCCCCGGGGTACAGCGCCTACGAGCAGTACTTC

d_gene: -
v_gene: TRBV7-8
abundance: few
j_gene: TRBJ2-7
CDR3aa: CASSLAFRDTSYEQYF
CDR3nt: TGTGCCAGCAGCTTAGCTTTCCGGGACACCTCCTACGAGCAGTACTTC

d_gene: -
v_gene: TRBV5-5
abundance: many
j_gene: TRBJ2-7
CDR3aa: CASSYLWGERYEQYF
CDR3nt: TGTGCCAGCAGTTACCTGTGGGGGGAGAGGTACGAGCAGTACTTC

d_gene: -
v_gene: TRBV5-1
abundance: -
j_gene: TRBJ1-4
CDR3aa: CASSSTGTKSEKLFF
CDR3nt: TGCGCCAGCAGCTCGACCGGGACAAAAAGTGAAAAACTGTTTTTT

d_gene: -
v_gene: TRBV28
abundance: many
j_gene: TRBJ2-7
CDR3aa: CASSLSGTVSYEQYF
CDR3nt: TGTGCCAGCAGTTTAAGTGGGACGGTATCCTACGAGCAGTACTTC

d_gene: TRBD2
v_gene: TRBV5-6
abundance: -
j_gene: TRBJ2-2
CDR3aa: CASRGTSFGELFF
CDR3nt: TGTGCCAGCAGGGGGACTAGCTTCGGGGAGCTGTTTTTT

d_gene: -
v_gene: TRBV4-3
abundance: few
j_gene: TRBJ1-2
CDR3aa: CASSQDPGSLDSYGYTF
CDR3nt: TGCGCCAGCAGCCAAGACCCAGGAAGTCTCGATTCATATGGCTACACCTTC

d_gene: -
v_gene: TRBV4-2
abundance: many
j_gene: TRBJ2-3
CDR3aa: CASSQEVGTDTQYF
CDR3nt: TGTGCCAGCAGCCAAGAAGTAGGCACAGATACGCAGTATTTT

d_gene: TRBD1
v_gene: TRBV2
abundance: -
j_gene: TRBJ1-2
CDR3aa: CASSEEYRGHRGYTF
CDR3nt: TGTGCCAGCAGTGAAGAGTACAGGGGGCATAGGGGCTACACCTTC

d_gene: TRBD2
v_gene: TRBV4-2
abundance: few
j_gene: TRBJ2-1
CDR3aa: CASSQDSTGGSLNEQFF
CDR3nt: TGTGCCAGCAGCCAAGATAGTACGGGGGGGTCTTTAAATGAGCAGTTCTTC

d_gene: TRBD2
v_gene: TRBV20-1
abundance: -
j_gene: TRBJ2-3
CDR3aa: CSARWGGMRGTDTQYF
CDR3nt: TGCAGTGCTAGATGGGGGGGAATGCGGGGCACAGATACGCAGTATTTT

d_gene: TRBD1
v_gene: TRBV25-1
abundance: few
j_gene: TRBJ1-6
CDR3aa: CASSEGQGVNSPLHF
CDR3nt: TGTGCCAGCAGTGAGGGTCAGGGGGTTAATTCACCCCTCCACTTT

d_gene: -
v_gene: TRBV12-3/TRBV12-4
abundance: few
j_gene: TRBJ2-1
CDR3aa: CASSSPRDIYEQFF
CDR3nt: TGTGCCAGCAGTTCCCCCCGGGACATCTATGAGCAGTTCTTC

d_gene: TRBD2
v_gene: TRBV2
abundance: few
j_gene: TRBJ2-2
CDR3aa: CASIRTRTGELFF
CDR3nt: TGTGCCAGCATTAGGACTAGGACCGGGGAGCTGTTTTTT

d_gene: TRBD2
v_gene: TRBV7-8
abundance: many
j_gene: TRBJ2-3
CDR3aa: CASSLGTSDTDTQYF
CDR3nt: TGTGCCAGCAGCCTAGGGACTAGCGACACAGATACGCAGTATTTT

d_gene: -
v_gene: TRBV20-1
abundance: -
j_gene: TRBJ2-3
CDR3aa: CSAPRGGALGLTDTQYF
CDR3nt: TGCAGTGCCCCCCGAGGAGGGGCCCTGGGCTTGACAGATACGCAGTATTTT

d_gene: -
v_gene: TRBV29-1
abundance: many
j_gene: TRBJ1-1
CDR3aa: CSVLIRYWDDTEAFF
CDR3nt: TGCAGCGTTTTGATTAGATATTGGGACGACACTGAAGCTTTCTTT

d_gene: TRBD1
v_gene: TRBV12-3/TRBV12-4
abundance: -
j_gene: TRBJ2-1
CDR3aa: CASRAGQGTYNEQFF
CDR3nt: TGTGCCAGCAGGGCGGGACAGGGAACCTACAATGAGCAGTTCTTC

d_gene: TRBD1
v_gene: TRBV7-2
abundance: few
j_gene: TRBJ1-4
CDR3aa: CASSPTGDEKLFF
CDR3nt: TGTGCCAGCAGCCCTACAGGGGATGAAAAACTGTTTTTT